The T cell receptor beta chain described here comes from a study of blood T cell repertoires in COVID-19. Study-level information: Collection of acute and convalescent COVID-19 samples took place in the United States, Italy and Spain. T cells, B-cell-depleted T cells, or PBMCs provided the cDNA or gDNA that served as material.

In germline, CDR1 is GTSNPN, CDR2 SVGIG (reference sequence). The CDR3 covers 14 residues. Trimming stripped 3 bases from V and 0 bases from J, with 8 bases between. Repertoires were generated with immunoSEQ multiplex PCR, while TCRdb's copy carries only in-frame clones and drops some. This sample carries about 160,000 clones, around 87% of them seen once, and the ten largest clones take about a tenth. Followed longitudinally, the Seattle patients had been enrolled during active infection. The rearrangement links TRBV30 to TRBJ1-4; no reliable D call. Specimen: peripheral blood. The receptor comes from a woman aged 70-85 years with COVID-19, enrolled during active disease. The CDR3 sequence is CAWSVGATNEKLFF. Here the CDR3 DNA reads TGTGCCTGGAGCGTCGGTGCAACTAATGAAAAACTGTTTTTT.